This TCR beta chain was documented in a study of blood T cell repertoires in COVID-19. This clone was seen only once. Using immunoSEQ multiplex PCR, the repertoire was profiled, and TCRdb retains in-frame clones only, with some absent. This table has 100,000 to 150,000 clones, 85% to 90% appearing once. The CDR3 consists of 14 residues. The V and J ends lost 4 bases and 2 bases, in that order; junction bases with no gene match: 3. Looked up from germline, CDR1 is SGHTA and CDR2 is FQGNSA. The sequence derives from a man between 45 and 60 years old with acute or convalescent COVID-19. The specimen was peripheral blood. The chain uses TRBV7-2 and TRBJ2-3; 7 bases map to TRBD2. The CDR3 sequence: CASSYGTTTDTQYF. CDR3 DNA sequence: TGTGCCAGCAGCTACGGGACTACCACAGATACGCAGTATTTT.